The present T cell receptor beta chain was sequenced within a study of vaccination and CD4 T cells after COVID-19. CDR1 and CDR2 from the germline V gene are DFQATT and SNEGSKA (reference sequence). The CDR3 consists of 12 residues. The V end lost 2 bases, the J end lost 8 bases, and 12 bases lay between the germline ends. Study-wide findings and caveats: Convalescent patients displayed spike mono-reactivity in 304 of 307 vaccine-specific clones.

Treatment here: roughly 10-day PBMC culture with coronavirus spike peptide pools or control peptides (ViraFEST assay). ViraFEST expanded antigen-specific T cells with peptide pools, then sequenced TCRs. Every well contained approximately 2 million PBMCs, which were grown with around 10 IU/ml IL-2 and around 9.5 ug/ml peptide pools. The Oncomine TCR Beta short-read assay sequenced DNA from cultured CD4+ T cells. It was cultured CD4+ T cells from which genomic DNA was extracted. TCRdb reprocessed the PCR reads with MiXCR, giving one entry per CDR3 protein. The repertoire holds some 23,000 distinct CDR3 sequences, with under 70% as singletons. Remarks on this clonotype: Its antigen is as yet unknown.

This chain links TRBV20-1 with TRBJ1-2; tentative D call: TRBD1 (5 bases). Sequencing used CD4+ T cells from blood, cultured in vitro, obtained after SARS-CoV-2 vaccination. The source is a human donor who received a COVID-19 vaccine. This CDR3 is CSARTQGRGYTF. As DNA, the CDR3 is TGCAGTGCTAGAACGCAGGGTCGGGGCTACACCTTC.